This TCR beta chain came from a study of long-term antiretroviral therapy in people with HIV. CDR1 is SGHTA, CDR2 FQGNSA, per germline. The CDR3 consists of 16 residues. V was pared by 0 bases and J by 8 bases, with 19 bases between. Sequencing used immunoSEQ v3.0 at survey level. Here immunoSEQ multiplex PCR was the method, and the copy in TCRdb shows in-frame clones only, minus some. Counted here are 20,000 to 30,000 clones, roughly four fifths occurring once; the ten biggest clones make up around 5.1%. This rearrangement joins TRBV7-2 to TRBJ1-2; D perhaps matches TRBD1 (6 bases). This receptor was taken from a man under 40 with HIV. Sample: unsorted PBMCs, taken 0.7 years before starting antiretroviral therapy. CDR3 region: CASSLAPNTGAWGYTF. The CDR3 DNA is TGTGCCAGCAGCTTAGCGCCCAACACGGGGGCCTGGGGCTACACCTTC.